The clone carrying this TCR beta chain was recorded only once. The record originates from a study of blood T cell repertoires in COVID-19. Study as a whole: Donors in the United States, Italy and Spain gave samples during acute or convalescent COVID-19.

There are 15 residues in the CDR3. V shed 0 bases and J shed 3 bases, with 11 bases lying between them. Germline loops: CDR1 SGHTS, CDR2 YDEGEE. The authors' processing: Amplification with reference gene primers provided the estimates of nucleated cell counts. The table came from immunoSEQ multiplex PCR; TCRdb's copy has only in-frame clones and leaves some out. V and J calls and clone size follow that table, whereas D and trimming were derived from the DNA. This table holds approximately 190,000 clones, under 90% found once. The receptor was derived from a man aged 30-40 years with active or convalescent COVID-19. The specimen sequenced was peripheral blood. The gene calls are TRBV5-8 and TRBJ2-3; D is perhaps TRBD1 (5 bases). CDR3 sequence reads: CASSLERQSTDTQYF. CDR3 nucleotides: TGTGCCAGCAGCTTGGAGAGACAGTCAACAGATACGCAGTATTTT.